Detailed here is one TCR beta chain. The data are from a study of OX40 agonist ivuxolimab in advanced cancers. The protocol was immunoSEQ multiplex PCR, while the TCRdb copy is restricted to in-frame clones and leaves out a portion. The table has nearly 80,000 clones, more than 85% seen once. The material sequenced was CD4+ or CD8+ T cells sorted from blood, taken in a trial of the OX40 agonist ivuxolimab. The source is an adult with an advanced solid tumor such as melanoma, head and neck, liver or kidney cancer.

CDR3 sequence (DNA): TGTGCCAGCAGCTTGACCGACAGGGGCGGCACAGATACGCAGTATTTT. It specifies CASSLTDRGGTDTQYF. The chain carries TRBV7-3 and TRBJ2-3; TRBD1 agrees at 8 bases. With V trimmed by 3 bases and J by 1 base, 6 bases remained unmatched. Germline V gene sequence: CDR1 SGHTA, CDR2 FQGTGA. The CDR3 is 16 residues long. The full variable domain, its missing parts supplied by reference TRBV7-3 and TRBJ2-3, is GAGVSQTPSNKVTEKGKYVELRCDPISGHTALYWYRQSLGQGPEFLIYFQGTGAADDSGLPNDRFFAVRPEGSVSTLKIQRTERGDSAVYLCASSLTDRGGTDTQYFGPGTRLTVL.